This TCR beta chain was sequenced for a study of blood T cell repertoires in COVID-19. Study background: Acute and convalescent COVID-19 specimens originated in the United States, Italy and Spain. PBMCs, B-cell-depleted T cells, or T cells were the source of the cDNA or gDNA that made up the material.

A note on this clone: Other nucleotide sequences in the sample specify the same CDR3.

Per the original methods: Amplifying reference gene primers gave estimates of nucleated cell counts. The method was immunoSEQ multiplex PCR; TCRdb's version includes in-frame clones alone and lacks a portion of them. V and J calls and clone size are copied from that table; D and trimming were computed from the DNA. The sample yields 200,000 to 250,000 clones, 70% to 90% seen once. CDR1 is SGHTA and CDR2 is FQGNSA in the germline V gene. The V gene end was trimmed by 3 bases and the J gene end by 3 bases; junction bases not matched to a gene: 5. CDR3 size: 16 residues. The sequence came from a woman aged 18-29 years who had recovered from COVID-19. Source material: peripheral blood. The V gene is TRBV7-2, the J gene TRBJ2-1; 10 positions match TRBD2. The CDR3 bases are TGTGCCAGCAGCTTGGCAGCGGGAGGGGTCTACAATGAGCAGTTCTTC. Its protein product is CASSLAAGGVYNEQFF.